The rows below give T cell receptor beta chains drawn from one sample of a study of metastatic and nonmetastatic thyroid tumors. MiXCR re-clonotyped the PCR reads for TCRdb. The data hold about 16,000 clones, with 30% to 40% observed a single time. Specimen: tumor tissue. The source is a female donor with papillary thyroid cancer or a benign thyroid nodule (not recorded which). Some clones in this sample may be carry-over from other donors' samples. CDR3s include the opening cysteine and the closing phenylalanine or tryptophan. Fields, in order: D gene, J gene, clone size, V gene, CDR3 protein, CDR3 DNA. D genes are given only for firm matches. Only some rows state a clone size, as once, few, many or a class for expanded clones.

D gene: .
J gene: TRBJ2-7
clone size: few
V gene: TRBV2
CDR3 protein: CASNGVFSYEQYF
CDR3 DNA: TGTGCCAGCAACGGAGTTTTCTCCTACGAGCAGTACTTC

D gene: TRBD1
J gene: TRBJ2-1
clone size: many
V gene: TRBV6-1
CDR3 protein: CASRAGTGGRNEQFF
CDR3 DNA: TGTGCCAGCAGGGCCGGGACAGGGGGCCGGAATGAGCAGTTCTTC

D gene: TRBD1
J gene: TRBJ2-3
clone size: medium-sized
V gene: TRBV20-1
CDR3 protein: CSVDRGLSDTQYF
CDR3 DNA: TGCAGTGTAGACAGGGGGCTGTCAGATACGCAGTATTTT

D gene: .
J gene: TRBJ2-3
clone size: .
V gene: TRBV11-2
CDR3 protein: CASSRGPDYDTQYF
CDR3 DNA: TGTGCCAGCAGCCGAGGCCCGGATTACGATACGCAGTATTTT

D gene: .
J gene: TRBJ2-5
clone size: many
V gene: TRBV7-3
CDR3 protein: CASSLGAHNSIETQYF
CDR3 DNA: TGTGCCAGCAGCCTCGGTGCGCACAATAGTATTGAGACCCAGTACTTC

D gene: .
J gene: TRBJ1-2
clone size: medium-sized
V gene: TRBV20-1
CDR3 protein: CSAETGTPRGYGYTF
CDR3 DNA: TGCAGTGCCGAAACCGGGACACCCAGAGGCTATGGCTACACCTTC

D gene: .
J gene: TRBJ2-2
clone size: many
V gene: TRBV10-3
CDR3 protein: CAISGDASGELFF
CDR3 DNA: TGTGCCATCAGTGGGGATGCCTCCGGGGAGCTGTTTTTT

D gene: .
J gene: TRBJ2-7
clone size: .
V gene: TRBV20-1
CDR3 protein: CGARDSGFGWVYEQYF
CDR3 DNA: TGCGGTGCTAGAGATTCGGGGTTTGGGTGGGTATACGAGCAGTACTTC

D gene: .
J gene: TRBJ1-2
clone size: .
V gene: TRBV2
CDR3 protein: CATSGVAGFSYGYTF
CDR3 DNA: TGTGCCACCTCAGGGGTCGCAGGTTTTAGCTATGGCTACACCTTC

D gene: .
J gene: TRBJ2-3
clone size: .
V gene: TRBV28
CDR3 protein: CASSLRKKGPSDTQYF
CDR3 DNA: TGTGCCAGCAGTTTACGCAAGAAGGGGCCGTCAGATACGCAGTATTTT

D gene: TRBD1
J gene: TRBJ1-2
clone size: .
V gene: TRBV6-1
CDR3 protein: CASYSGTGVLSNYGYTF
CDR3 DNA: TGTGCCAGTTATTCCGGGACAGGGGTCCTCTCTAACTATGGCTACACCTTC

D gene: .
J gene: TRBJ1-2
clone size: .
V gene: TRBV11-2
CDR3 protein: CASSLGGRIGDFNYGYTF
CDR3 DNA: TGTGCCAGCAGCTTAGGGGGGCGCATAGGGGATTTTAACTATGGCTACACCTTC

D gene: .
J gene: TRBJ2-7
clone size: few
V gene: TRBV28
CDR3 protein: CASSLGSEQYF
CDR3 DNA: TGTGCCAGCAGTTTAGGGAGCGAGCAGTACTTC

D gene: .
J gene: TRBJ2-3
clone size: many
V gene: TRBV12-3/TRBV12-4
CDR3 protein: CASSLLDTQYF
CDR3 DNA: TGTGCCAGCAGTTTATTGGATACGCAGTATTTT

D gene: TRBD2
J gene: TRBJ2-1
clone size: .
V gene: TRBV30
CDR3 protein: CAWGTSGSYNEQFF
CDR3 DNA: TGTGCCTGGGGGACTAGCGGGTCCTACAATGAGCAGTTCTTC

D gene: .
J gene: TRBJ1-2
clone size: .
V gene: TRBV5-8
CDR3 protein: CASRIGGGYYGYTF
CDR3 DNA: TGTGCCAGCAGAATCGGCGGCGGTTACTATGGCTACACCTTC

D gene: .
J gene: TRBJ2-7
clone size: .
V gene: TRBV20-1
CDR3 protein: CSAPRRGLGAYEQYF
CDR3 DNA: TGCAGTGCCCCCCGTCGGGGACTGGGGGCTTACGAGCAGTACTTC

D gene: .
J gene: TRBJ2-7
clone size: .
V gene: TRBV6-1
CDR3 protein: CASNPLGSTYEQYF
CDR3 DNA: TGTGCCAGCAATCCCCTCGGGAGCACCTACGAGCAGTACTTC

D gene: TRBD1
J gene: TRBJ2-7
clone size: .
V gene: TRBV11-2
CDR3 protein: CASSLVWTGLYEQYF
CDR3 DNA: TGTGCCAGCAGCTTAGTGTGGACAGGCCTCTACGAGCAGTACTTC

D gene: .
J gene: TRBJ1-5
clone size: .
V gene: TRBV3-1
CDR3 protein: CASSGGNQPQHF
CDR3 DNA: TGTGCCAGCAGCGGTGGCAATCAGCCCCAGCATTTT

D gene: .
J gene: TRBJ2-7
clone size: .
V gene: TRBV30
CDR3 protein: CAFHHAEWEWMYF
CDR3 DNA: TGTGCCTTTCACCACGCCGAATGGGAGTGGATGTACTTC

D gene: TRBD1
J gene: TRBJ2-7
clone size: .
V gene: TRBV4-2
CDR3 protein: CASSLSEGQGAGEQYF
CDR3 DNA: TGTGCCAGCAGCCTTTCGGAGGGACAGGGGGCAGGGGAGCAGTACTTC

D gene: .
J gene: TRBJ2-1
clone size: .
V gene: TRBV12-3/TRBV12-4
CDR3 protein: CASSLWIGDDEQFF
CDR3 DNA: TGTGCCAGCAGTTTATGGATCGGGGATGATGAGCAGTTCTTC

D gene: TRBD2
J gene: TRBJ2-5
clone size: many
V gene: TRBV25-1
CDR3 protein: CASRGSGGVETQYF
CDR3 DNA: TGTGCCTCACGGGGTAGCGGGGGGGTAGAGACCCAGTACTTC

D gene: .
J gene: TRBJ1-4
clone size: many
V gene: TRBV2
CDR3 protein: CASSEESRSKLFF
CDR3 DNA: TGTGCCAGCAGTGAAGAATCCAGATCGAAACTGTTTTTT

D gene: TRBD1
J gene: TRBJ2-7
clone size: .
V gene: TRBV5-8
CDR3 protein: CASSGDRVWNEQYF
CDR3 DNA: TGTGCCAGCAGCGGCGACAGGGTTTGGAACGAGCAGTACTTC

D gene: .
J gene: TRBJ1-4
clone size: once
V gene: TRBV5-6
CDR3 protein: CASSAGPVSLGQLFF
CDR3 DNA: TGTGCCAGCAGCGCTGGACCAGTGTCCCTCGGTCAACTGTTTTTT

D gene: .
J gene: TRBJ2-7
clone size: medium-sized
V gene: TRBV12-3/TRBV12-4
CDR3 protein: CASSPGTPSYEQYF
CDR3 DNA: TGTGCCAGCAGCCCCGGGACACCTTCCTACGAGCAGTACTTC

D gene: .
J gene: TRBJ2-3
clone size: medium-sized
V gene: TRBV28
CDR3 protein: CASSPIKGPGADTQYF
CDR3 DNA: TGTGCCAGCAGCCCTATTAAAGGACCGGGCGCAGATACGCAGTATTTT

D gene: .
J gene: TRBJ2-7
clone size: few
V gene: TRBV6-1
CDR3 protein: CASSEGQYEQYF
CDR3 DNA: TGTGCCAGCAGTGAAGGGCAGTACGAGCAGTACTTC

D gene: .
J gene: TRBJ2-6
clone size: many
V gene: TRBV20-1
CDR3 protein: CSARDLGANVLTF
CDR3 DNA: TGCAGTGCTAGAGATCTTGGGGCCAACGTCCTGACTTTC

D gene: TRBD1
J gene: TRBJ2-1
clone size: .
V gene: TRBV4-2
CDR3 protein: CASSSEDRGYNEQFF
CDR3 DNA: TGTGCCAGCAGCTCCGAGGACAGGGGGTACAATGAGCAGTTCTTC

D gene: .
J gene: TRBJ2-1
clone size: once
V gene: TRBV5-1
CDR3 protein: CASSLAWGSDEQFF
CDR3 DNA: TGCGCCAGCAGCTTGGCCTGGGGGAGCGATGAGCAGTTCTTC

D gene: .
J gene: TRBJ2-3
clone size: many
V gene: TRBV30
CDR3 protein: CAWSREGAADTQYF
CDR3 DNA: TGTGCCTGGAGTCGGGAAGGGGCGGCAGATACGCAGTATTTT

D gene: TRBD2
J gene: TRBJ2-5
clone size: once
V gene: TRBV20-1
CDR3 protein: CSASGTSGRRIEGNQYF
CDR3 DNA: TGCAGTGCTTCCGGGACTAGCGGGAGGAGGATAGAAGGGAACCAGTACTTC

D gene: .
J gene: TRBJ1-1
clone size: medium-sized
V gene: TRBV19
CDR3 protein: CASSPASTAMNTEAFF
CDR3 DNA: TGTGCCAGTAGTCCCGCCTCGACAGCAATGAACACTGAAGCTTTCTTT

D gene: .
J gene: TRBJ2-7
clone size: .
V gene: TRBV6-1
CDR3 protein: CASSEWGATYEQYF
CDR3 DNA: TGTGCCAGCAGTGAGTGGGGGGCAACCTACGAGCAGTACTTC

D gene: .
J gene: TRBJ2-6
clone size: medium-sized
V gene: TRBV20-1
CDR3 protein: CSATTGLRANVLTF
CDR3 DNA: TGCAGTGCAACGACAGGTCTGAGGGCCAACGTCCTGACTTTC

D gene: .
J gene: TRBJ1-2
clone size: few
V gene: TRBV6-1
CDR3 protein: CASSGPRVLGYTF
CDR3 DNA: TGTGCCAGCAGTGGGCCCAGGGTACTTGGCTACACCTTC

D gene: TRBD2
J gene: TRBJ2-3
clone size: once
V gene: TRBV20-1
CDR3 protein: CSASSPSGGGGRDTQYF
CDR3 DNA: TGCAGTGCTAGTTCGCCTAGCGGGGGTGGTGGTAGAGATACGCAGTATTTT

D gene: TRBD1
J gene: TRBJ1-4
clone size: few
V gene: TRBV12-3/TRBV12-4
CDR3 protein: CASNQGWTGHEKLFF
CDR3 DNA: TGTGCCAGCAACCAGGGGTGGACAGGGCATGAAAAACTGTTTTTT

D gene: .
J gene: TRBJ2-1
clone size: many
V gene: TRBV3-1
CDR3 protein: CASSQVGLSSEF
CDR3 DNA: TGTGCCAGCAGCCAAGTCGGGCTTAGTAGCGAGTTC

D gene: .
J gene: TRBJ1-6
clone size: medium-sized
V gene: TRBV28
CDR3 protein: CASSFAGLPGSPLHF
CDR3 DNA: TGTGCCAGCAGTTTTGCGGGTCTCCCGGGTTCACCCCTCCACTTT

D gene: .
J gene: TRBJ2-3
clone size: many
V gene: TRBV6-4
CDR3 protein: CASSDSTSTDTQYF
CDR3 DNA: TGTGCCAGCAGTGACTCGACTAGCACAGATACGCAGTATTTT

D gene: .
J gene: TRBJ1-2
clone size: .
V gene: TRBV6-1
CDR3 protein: CASTPGNNYGYTF
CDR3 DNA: TGTGCCAGCACGCCAGGAAATAACTATGGCTACACCTTC

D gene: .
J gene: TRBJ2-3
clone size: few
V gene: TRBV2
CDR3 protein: CASSVGVTDTQYF
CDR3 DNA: TGTGCCAGCAGTGTCGGGGTCACAGATACGCAGTATTTT

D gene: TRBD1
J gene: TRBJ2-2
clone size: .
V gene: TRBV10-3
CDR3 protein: CAISRDRPVAGELFF
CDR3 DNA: TGTGCCATCAGCCGGGACAGACCCGTCGCCGGGGAGCTGTTTTTT

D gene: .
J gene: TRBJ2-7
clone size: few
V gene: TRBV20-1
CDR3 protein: CSARDHGRREPVSYEQYF
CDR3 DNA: TGCAGTGCTAGAGACCACGGACGGAGAGAGCCCGTGTCCTACGAGCAGTACTTC

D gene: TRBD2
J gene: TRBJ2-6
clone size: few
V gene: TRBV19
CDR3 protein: CASSKGGTGANVLTF
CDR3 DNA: TGTGCCAGTAGTAAGGGAGGGACTGGGGCCAACGTCCTGACTTTC

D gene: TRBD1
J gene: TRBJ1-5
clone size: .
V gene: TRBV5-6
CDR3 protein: CASSFGWQGGQPQHF
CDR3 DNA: TGTGCCAGCAGCTTCGGTTGGCAGGGGGGTCAGCCCCAGCATTTT

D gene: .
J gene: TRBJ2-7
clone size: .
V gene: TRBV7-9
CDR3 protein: CASSLPGGSYEQYF
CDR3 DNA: TGTGCCAGCAGCTTACCGGGGGGCAGCTACGAGCAGTACTTC

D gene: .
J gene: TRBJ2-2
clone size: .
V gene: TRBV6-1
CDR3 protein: CASSETPGPLFPGELFF
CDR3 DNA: TGTGCCAGCAGTGAGACCCCGGGACCACTCTTCCCCGGGGAGCTGTTTTTT

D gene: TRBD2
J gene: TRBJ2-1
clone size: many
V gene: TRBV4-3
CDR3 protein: CASSPAYERGTNEQFF
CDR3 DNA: TGCGCCAGCAGCCCAGCCTACGAGCGGGGGACGAATGAGCAGTTCTTC

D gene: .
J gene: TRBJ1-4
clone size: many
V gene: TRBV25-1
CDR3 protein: CASSGGSHPLLNEKLFF
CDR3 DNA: TGTGCCAGCAGTGGGGGGTCGCATCCCCTACTTAATGAAAAACTGTTTTTT